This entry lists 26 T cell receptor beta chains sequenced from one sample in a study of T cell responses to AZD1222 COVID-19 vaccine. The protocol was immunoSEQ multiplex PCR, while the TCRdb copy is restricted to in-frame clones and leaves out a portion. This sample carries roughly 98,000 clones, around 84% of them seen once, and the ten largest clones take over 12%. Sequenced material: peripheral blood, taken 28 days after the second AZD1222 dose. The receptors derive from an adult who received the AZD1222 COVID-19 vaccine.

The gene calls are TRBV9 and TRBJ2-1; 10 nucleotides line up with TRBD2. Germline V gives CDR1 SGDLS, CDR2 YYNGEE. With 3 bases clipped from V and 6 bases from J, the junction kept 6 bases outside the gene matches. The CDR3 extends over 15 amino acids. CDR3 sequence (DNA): TGTGCCAGCAGCGCCTCCGGGACTAGCGCCAATGAGCAGTTCTTC. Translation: CASSASGTSANEQFF. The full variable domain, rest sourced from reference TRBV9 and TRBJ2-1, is DSGVTQTPKHLITATGQRVTLRCSPRSGDLSVYWYQQSLDQGLQFLIQYYNGEERAKGNILERFSAQQFPDLHSELNLSSLELGDSALYFCASSASGTSANEQFFGPGTRLTVL.

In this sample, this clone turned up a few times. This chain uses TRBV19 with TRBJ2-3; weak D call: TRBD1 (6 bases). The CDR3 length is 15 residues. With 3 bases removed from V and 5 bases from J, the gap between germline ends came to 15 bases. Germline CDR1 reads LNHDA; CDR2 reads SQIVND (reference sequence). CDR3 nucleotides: TGTGCCAGTAGTATCAGCAGGGGTAGGGGAGATACGCAGTATTTT. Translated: CASSISRGRGDTQYF. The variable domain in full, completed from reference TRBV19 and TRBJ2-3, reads DGGITQSPKYLFRKEGQNVTLSCEQNLNHDAMYWYRQDPGQGLRLIYYSQIVNDFQKGDIAEGYSVSREKKESFPLTVTSAQKNPTAFYLCASSISRGRGDTQYFGPGTRLTVL.

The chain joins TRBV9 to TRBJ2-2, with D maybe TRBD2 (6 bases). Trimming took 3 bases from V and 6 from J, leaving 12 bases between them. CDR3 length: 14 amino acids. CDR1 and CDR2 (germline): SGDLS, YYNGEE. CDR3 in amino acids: CASSAGTFSGELFF. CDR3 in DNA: TGTGCCAGCAGCGCTGGGACTTTTTCCGGGGAGCTGTTTTTT.

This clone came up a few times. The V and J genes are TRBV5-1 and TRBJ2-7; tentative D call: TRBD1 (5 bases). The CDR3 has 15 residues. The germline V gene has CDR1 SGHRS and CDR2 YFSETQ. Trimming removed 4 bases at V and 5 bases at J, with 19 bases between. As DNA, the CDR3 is TGCGCCAGCAGCCCATCCTCCAGGGTCATAGACGAGCAGTACTTC. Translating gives CASSPSSRVIDEQYF.

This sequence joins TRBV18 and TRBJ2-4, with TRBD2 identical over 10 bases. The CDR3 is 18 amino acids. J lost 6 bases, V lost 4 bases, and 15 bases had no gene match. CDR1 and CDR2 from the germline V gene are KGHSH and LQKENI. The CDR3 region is CASSHASGGALGRNIQYF. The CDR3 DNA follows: TGTGCCAGCTCACACGCAAGCGGGGGGGCCTTGGGGAGAAACATTCAGTACTTC. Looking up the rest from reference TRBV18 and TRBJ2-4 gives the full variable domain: NAGVMQNPRHLVRRRGQEARLRCSPMKGHSHVYWYRQLPEEGLKFMVYLQKENIIDESGMPKERFSAEFPKEGPSILRIQQVVRGDSAAYFCASSHASGGALGRNIQYFGAGTRLSVL.

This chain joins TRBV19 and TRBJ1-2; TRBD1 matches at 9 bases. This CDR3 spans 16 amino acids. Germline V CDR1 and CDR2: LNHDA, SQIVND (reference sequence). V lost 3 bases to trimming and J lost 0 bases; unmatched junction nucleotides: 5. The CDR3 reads CASSMGTGPSNYGYTF. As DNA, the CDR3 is TGTGCCAGTAGTATGGGGACAGGGCCCTCTAACTATGGCTACACCTTC.

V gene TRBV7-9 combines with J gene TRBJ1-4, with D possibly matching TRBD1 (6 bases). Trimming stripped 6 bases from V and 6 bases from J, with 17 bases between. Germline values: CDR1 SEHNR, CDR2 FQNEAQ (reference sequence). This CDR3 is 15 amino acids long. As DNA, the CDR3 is TGTGCCAGCAGTAACCAGGGGATCTCTCATGAAAAACTGTTTTTT. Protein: CASSNQGISHEKLFF.

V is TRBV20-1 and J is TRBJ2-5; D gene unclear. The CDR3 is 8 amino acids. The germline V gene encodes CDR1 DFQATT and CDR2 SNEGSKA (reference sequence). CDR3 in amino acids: CREGTQYF. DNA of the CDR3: TGCAGGGAAGGGACCCAGTACTTC.

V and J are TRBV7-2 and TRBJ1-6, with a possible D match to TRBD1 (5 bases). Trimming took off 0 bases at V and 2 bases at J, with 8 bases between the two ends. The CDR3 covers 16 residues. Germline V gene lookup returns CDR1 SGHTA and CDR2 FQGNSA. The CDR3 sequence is CASSLASGAYNSPLHF. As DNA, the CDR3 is TGTGCCAGCAGCTTAGCTTCGGGGGCCTATAATTCACCCCTCCACTTT.

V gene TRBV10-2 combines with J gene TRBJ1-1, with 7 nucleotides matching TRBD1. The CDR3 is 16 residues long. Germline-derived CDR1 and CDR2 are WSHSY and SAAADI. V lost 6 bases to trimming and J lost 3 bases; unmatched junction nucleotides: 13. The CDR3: CASRGASTGQDTEAFF. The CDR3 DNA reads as TGCGCCAGCAGGGGGGCTTCGACAGGGCAGGACACTGAAGCTTTCTTT.

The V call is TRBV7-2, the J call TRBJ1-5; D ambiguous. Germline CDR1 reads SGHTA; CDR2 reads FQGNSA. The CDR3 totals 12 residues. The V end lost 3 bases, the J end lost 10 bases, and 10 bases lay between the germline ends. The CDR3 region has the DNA TGTGCCAGCAGCTTCTACGTTGGTCCCCAGCATTTT. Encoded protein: CASSFYVGPQHF.

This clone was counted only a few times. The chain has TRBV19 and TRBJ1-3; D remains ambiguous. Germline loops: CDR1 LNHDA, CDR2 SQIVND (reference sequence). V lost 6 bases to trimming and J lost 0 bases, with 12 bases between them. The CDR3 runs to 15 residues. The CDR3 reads CASSPRSDSGNTIYF. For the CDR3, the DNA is TGTGCCAGTAGCCCAAGGTCCGACTCTGGAAACACCATATATTTT.

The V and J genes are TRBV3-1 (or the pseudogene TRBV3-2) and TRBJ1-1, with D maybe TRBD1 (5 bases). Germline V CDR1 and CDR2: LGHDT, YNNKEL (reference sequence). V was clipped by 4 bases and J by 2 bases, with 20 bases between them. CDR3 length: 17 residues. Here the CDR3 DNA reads TGTGCCAGCAGCCCCCGGGGAATGGGGGTTGTTAACACTGAAGCTTTCTTT. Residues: CASSPRGMGVVNTEAFF.

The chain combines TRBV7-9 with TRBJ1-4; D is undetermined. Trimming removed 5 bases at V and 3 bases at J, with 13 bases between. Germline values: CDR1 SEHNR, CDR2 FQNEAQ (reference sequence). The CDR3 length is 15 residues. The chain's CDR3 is CASSPDRFSNEKLFF. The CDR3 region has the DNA TGTGCCAGCAGCCCCGACCGTTTCTCTAATGAAAAACTGTTTTTT.

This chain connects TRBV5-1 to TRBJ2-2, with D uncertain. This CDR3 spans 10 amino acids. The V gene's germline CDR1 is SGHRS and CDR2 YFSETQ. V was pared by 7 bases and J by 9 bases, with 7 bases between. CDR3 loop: CASGERELFF. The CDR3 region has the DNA TGCGCCAGCGGCGAAAGGGAGCTGTTTTTT. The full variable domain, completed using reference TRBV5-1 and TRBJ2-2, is KAGVTQTPRYLIKTRGQQVTLSCSPISGHRSVSWYQQTPGQGLQFLFEYFSETQRNKGNFPGRFSGRQFSNSRSEMNVSTLELGDSALYLCASGERELFFGEGSRLTVL.

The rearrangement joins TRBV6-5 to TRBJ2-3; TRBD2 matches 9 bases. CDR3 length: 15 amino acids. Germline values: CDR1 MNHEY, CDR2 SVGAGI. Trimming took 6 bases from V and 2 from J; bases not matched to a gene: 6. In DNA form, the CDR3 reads TGTGCCAGCAGCCCAGCGGGGGGATACACAGATACGCAGTATTTT. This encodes CASSPAGGYTDTQYF.

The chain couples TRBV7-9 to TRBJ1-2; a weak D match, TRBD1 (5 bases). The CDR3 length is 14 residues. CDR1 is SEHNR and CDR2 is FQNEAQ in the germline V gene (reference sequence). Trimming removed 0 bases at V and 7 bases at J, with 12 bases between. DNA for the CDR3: TGTGCCAGCAGCTTAGCCGGGGCAGGGAGTGGCTACACCTTC. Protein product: CASSLAGAGSGYTF.

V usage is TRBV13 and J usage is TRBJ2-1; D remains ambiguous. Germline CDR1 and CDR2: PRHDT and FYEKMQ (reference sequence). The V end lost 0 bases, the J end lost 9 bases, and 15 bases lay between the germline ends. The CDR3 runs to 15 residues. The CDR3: CASSLGVGGGREQFF. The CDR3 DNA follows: TGTGCCAGCAGCTTAGGAGTGGGTGGCGGCCGTGAGCAGTTCTTC.

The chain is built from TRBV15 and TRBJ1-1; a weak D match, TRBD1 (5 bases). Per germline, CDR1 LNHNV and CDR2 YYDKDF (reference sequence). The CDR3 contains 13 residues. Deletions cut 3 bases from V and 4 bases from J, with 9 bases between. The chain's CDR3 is CATSRSRVTEAFF. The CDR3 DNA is TGTGCCACCAGCAGGAGCAGGGTCACTGAAGCTTTCTTT.

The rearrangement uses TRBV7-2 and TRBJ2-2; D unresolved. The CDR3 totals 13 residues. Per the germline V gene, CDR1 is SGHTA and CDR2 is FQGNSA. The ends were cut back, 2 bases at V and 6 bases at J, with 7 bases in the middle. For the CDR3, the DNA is TGTGCCAGCAGCTTAAGGGTGGCCGGGGAGCTGTTTTTT. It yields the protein CASSLRVAGELFF.

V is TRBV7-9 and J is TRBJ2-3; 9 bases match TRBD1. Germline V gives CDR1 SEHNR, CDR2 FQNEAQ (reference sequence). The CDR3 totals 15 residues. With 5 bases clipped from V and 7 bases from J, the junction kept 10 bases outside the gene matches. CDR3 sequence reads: CASSLDGTGHNTQYF. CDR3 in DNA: TGTGCCAGCAGCCTAGACGGGACAGGGCACAATACGCAGTATTTT. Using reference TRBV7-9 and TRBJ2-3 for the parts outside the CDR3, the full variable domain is DTGVSQNPRHKITKRGQNVTFRCDPISEHNRLYWYRQTLGQGPEFLTYFQNEAQLEKSRLLSDRFSAERPKGSFSTLEIQRTEQGDSAMYLCASSLDGTGHNTQYFGPGTRLTVL.

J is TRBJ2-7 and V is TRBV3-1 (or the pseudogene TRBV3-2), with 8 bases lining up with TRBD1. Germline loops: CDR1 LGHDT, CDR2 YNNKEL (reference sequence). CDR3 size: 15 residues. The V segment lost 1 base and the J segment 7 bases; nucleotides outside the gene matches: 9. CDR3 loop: CASSQVSFGTGEQYF. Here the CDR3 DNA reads TGTGCCAGCAGCCAAGTTTCTTTTGGGACAGGAGAGCAGTACTTC.

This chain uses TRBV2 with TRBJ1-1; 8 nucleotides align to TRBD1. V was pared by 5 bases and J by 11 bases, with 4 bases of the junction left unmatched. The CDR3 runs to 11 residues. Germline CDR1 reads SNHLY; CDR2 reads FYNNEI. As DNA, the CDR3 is TGTGCCAGCAGTTCACGGACAGGGGCTTTCTTT. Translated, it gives CASSSRTGAFF.

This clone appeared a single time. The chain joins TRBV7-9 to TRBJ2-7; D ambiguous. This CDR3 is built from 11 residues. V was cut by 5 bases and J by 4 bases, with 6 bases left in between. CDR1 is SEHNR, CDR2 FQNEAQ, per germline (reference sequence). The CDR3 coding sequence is TGTGCCAGCAGCCGTTGGTACGAGCAGTACTTC. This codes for CASSRWYEQYF.

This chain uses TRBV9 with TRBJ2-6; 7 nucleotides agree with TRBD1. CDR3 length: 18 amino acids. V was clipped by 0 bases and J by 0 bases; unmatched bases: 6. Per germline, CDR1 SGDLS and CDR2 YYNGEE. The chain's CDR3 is CASSVAGQVTSGANVLTF. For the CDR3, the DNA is TGTGCCAGCAGCGTAGCAGGACAGGTGACCTCTGGGGCCAACGTCCTGACTTTC.

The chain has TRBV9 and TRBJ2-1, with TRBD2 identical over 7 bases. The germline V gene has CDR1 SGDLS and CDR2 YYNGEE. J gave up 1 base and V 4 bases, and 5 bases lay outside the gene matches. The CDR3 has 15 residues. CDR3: CASSLSGDSYNEQFF. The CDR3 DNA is TGTGCCAGCAGCCTAAGCGGGGATTCCTACAATGAGCAGTTCTTC. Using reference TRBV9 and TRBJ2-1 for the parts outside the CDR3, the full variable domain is DSGVTQTPKHLITATGQRVTLRCSPRSGDLSVYWYQQSLDQGLQFLIQYYNGEERAKGNILERFSAQQFPDLHSELNLSSLELGDSALYFCASSLSGDSYNEQFFGPGTRLTVL.